The clone carrying this T cell receptor beta chain was seen ten or more times. The study based diagnoses on clinical symptoms, serum thyroxine and TRAb, thyroid ultrasound and orbital computed tomography. Amplification yielded TCR beta CDR3 regions, with RNA transcripts as the source. During a first-round RT-PCR of the TCR CDR3, the HTBI primer set was used. From the multiplex PCR reads, TCRdb called clonotypes with MiXCR, one entry per CDR3 protein. This sample has hundreds of thousands of distinct CDR3 sequences; 16% occur once, and the top ten carry roughly 3%. Deletions cut 0 bases from V and 9 bases from J, with 9 bases between. From germline, CDR1 is LGHDT and CDR2 YNNKEL (reference sequence). The CDR3 sequence is 13 residues long. The data were obtained in a study of T cells in Graves' hyperthyroidism and ophthalmopathy. Study-wide context: Pretreatment peripheral blood was obtained at initial diagnosis.

The TCR originated in a woman aged 35 to 49 with Graves' ophthalmopathy. The chain joins TRBV3-1 to TRBJ1-5; no reliable D call. The specimen sequenced was blood. CDR3 region: CASSQDIWAPQHF. For the CDR3, the DNA is TGTGCCAGCAGCCAAGATATATGGGCGCCCCAGCATTTT.